These T cell receptor beta chains were read from a single sample in a study of cytomegalovirus exposure and HLA in healthy donors. Sequencing was performed with immunoSEQ multiplex PCR; in TCRdb, only in-frame clones are kept and a portion is missing. The sample has 120,000 to 150,000 clones, approximately 79% seen once; the top ten hold 8.8%. Sequencing was carried out using PBMCs. The receptors stem from a woman between 50 and 59 years old in good health and CMV-seropositive. Both conserved end residues are part of each CDR3. The D gene is left open where the match is weak. Clone size is stated in some rows and not others, as once, few, many or a class when expanded.

TRBV11-3	14	TRBJ2-7	-	-	TGTGTCAGCAGCCCCCGGACGGGATCCTACGAGCAGTACTTC	CVSSPRTGSYEQYF
TRBV5-6	15	TRBJ2-3	-	TRBD2	TGTGCCAGCAGAAAGCGGGGGGACAGCACAGATACGCAGTATTTT	CASRKRGDSTDTQYF
TRBV28	12	TRBJ1-4	-	-	TGTGCCAGCAGTTTCGGAGGGGAAAAACTGTTTTTT	CASSFGGEKLFF
TRBV30	16	TRBJ2-7	-	TRBD2	TGTGCCTGGAGCTCCGGGGGGGCGCAGGGCTCCTACGAGCAGTACTTC	CAWSSGGAQGSYEQYF
TRBV4-1	14	TRBJ1-5	-	-	TGCGCCAGCAGCCAAGTTCCAGGGGTGCAGCCCCAGCATTTT	CASSQVPGVQPQHF
TRBV6-1	17	TRBJ1-6	-	-	TGTGCCAGCAGTGAAGGGTTTTTGAGCTCCTATAATTCACCCCTCCACTTT	CASSEGFLSSYNSPLHF
TRBV9	18	TRBJ2-3	-	TRBD2	TGTGCCAGCAGCGTTTGGGCTAGCGGGGCCTCTAGCACAGATACGCAGTATTTT	CASSVWASGASSTDTQYF
TRBV6-5	12	TRBJ2-7	-	TRBD1	TGTGCCAGTTGGGACAGCTCCTACGAGCAGTACTTC	CASWDSSYEQYF
TRBV10-3	15	TRBJ2-3	-	TRBD2	TGTGCCATCCGAAGCCCTCGGGGGGGCACAGATACGCAGTATTTT	CAIRSPRGGTDTQYF
TRBV11-3	14	TRBJ2-7	-	-	TGTGCCAGCAGCATCGGACGGGCCGGGGACGAGCAGTACTTC	CASSIGRAGDEQYF
TRBV27	15	TRBJ1-5	-	TRBD1	TGTGCCAGCAGTTCCATCGGGACAGGGGGGCAGCCCCAGCATTTT	CASSSIGTGGQPQHF
TRBV6-5	12	TRBJ2-4	-	-	TGTGCCAGCCGACAGGCCTGGGGCATTCAGTACTTC	CASRQAWGIQYF
TRBV4-1	15	TRBJ1-2	once	-	TGCGCCAGCAGCCACCGCCCCCAGGGGAACTATGGCTACACCTTC	CASSHRPQGNYGYTF
TRBV7-9	17	TRBJ2-6	-	-	TGTGCCAGCAGCTTACCGGGACTGAGCTCTGGGGCCAACGTCCTGACTTTC	CASSLPGLSSGANVLTF
TRBV7-6	13	TRBJ1-5	-	-	TGTGCCAGCAGCCAGGGTCCCTCTGGGACCCAGCATTTT	CASSQGPSGTQHF
TRBV6-4	16	TRBJ2-3	once	TRBD2	TGTGCCAGCAGGACCGTCCGGAGCGGGGGGGAAGATACGCAGTATTTT	CASRTVRSGGEDTQYF
TRBV6-4	14	TRBJ2-2	few	TRBD1	TGTGCCAGCAGCGCCGACAGGGAGACCGGGGAGCTGTTTTTT	CASSADRETGELFF
TRBV13	15	TRBJ2-5	-	TRBD1	TGTGCCAGCAGCTTATCACCGGGACAGGGAGAGACCCAGTACTTC	CASSLSPGQGETQYF
TRBV10-3	13	TRBJ2-7	many	TRBD1	TGTGCCATCAGTGAGTACAGGGGGCGCGAGCAGTACTTC	CAISEYRGREQYF
TRBV4-2	15	TRBJ1-5	-	-	TGTGCCAGCAGCCAAGCTGGCGGAGGGAATCAGCCCCAGCATTTT	CASSQAGGGNQPQHF
TRBV10-3	16	TRBJ2-1	-	TRBD2	TGTGCCATCAGTGATGGGGCGGGGGGCTTCTACAATGAGCAGTTCTTC	CAISDGAGGFYNEQFF
TRBV9	15	TRBJ1-2	once	TRBD1	TGTGCCAGCAGCGTCCCTGGACAGGCGATGTGGGGCTACACCTTC	CASSVPGQAMWGYTF
TRBV6-5	15	TRBJ2-2	-	TRBD1	TGTGCCAGCGGGACCGGATACAGGGGCACCGGGGAGCTGTTTTTT	CASGTGYRGTGELFF
TRBV9	12	TRBJ1-2	-	-	TGTGCCAGCAGCGTTGACATATATGGCTACACCTTC	CASSVDIYGYTF
TRBV6-4	17	TRBJ2-3	-	TRBD2	TGTGCCAGCAGTGCTTCTAGCGGGGGGAGTTTCACAGATACGCAGTATTTT	CASSASSGGSFTDTQYF
TRBV13	14	TRBJ1-1	-	TRBD1	TGTGCCAGCAGCCCGACAGGGGGATCGGGTGAAGCTTTCTTT	CASSPTGGSGEAFF
TRBV4-1	16	TRBJ2-1	-	-	TGCGCCAGCAGCCAGCCTTCCACGACTAGATTTCTTGAGCAGTTCTTC	CASSQPSTTRFLEQFF
TRBV30	13	TRBJ1-1	-	-	TGTGCCTGGACCCCGGGATCGAACACTGAAGCTTTCTTT	CAWTPGSNTEAFF
TRBV19	15	TRBJ2-7	-	-	TGTGCCAGTAGTATACTCGGGGGTTCACCCTACGAGCAGTACTTC	CASSILGGSPYEQYF
TRBV18	15	TRBJ2-2	once	TRBD1	TGTGCCAGCTCAGCGGGACAGGGGGGCACCGGGGAGCTGTTTTTT	CASSAGQGGTGELFF
TRBV6-1	10	TRBJ1-1	-	-	TGTGCCAGTATCAGGGAGGGAGCTTTCTTT	CASIREGAFF
TRBV6-6	16	TRBJ1-1	-	-	TGTGCCAGCAGAACCTCCTCGGGGGGAGGGAGCACTGAAGCTTTCTTT	CASRTSSGGGSTEAFF
TRBV7-2	14	TRBJ1-1	few	-	TGTGCCAGCAGCTTAGGAGGAGAGAACACTGAAGCTTTCTTT	CASSLGGENTEAFF
TRBV7-2	13	TRBJ2-1	-	-	TGTGCCAGCAGATCCGTCGGGTCCCGGGAGCAGTTCTTC	CASRSVGSREQFF
TRBV18	16	TRBJ1-6	few	-	TGTGCCAGCTCCCGGGAGGGGCGCCCATCCAATTCACCCCTCCACTTT	CASSREGRPSNSPLHF
TRBV7-2	14	TRBJ2-2	-	TRBD2	TGTGCCAGCAGCCCGCGGGGGGAAGCCGGGGAGCTGTTTTTT	CASSPRGEAGELFF
TRBV28	14	TRBJ2-2	-	TRBD2	TGTGCCAGCAGTTTCCTCGGGGGGTCCGGGGAGCTGTTTTTT	CASSFLGGSGELFF
TRBV6-4	13	TRBJ1-2	few	TRBD1	TGTGCCAGCAGCCTCGGACAGGGGTTGGGCTACACCTTC	CASSLGQGLGYTF
TRBV19	13	TRBJ2-7	-	-	TGTGCCAGTAGCCTGGGGGGGCCCTACGAGCAGTACTTC	CASSLGGPYEQYF
TRBV7-2	12	TRBJ2-7	-	-	TGTGCCAGCAGCCCCTTTGGTCTAGAGCAGTACTTC	CASSPFGLEQYF
TRBV7-3	13	TRBJ2-5	few	TRBD2	TGTGCCAGCGGTGGGGGGGGTGACGAGACCCAGTACTTC	CASGGGGDETQYF
TRBV5-1	16	TRBJ2-2	-	-	TGCGCCAGCAGCTTGGACGCGACTAGTGAAACCGGGGAGCTGTTTTTT	CASSLDATSETGELFF
TRBV27	14	TRBJ2-3	-	TRBD1	TGTGCCAGCACTGTGGGACAGGGAACGGATACGCAGTATTTT	CASTVGQGTDTQYF
TRBV27	13	TRBJ1-1	-	-	TGTGCCAGCAGATCTCAGGGGTACACTGAAGCTTTCTTT	CASRSQGYTEAFF
TRBV28	14	TRBJ1-6	-	TRBD1	TGTGCCAGCAGCTTGCAGGGGGCGGGTACACCCCTCCACTTT	CASSLQGAGTPLHF